This T cell receptor (beta chain) was captured by sequencing in a study of T-cell memory formation after mild COVID-19. The CDR3 consists of 15 residues. The V gene lost 0 bases and the J gene lost 1 base, with 7 bases spanning the gap. Germline V gives CDR1 SGDLS, CDR2 YYNGEE. This clonotype has a count of ten or more. Each CDR3 protein is one row after TCRdb ran MiXCR on the 5' RACE reads. The sample lists approximately 89,000 distinct CDR3 sequences, approximately 23% occurring once. The sequenced sample was PBMCs or a T cell subset sorted from them (not recorded which). This receptor was obtained from a man aged 18-30 years who had mild COVID-19 (a few samples of this study predate the infection). Cell type and time point are not known. This chain uses TRBV9 with TRBJ2-2; D call uncertain. This chain's CDR3 is CASSVAKGNTGELFF. CDR3 DNA sequence: TGTGCCAGCAGCGTAGCCAAGGGGAACACCGGGGAGCTGTTTTTT.